This entry lists 23 T cell receptor beta chains sequenced from one sample in a study of control samples from healthy donors and cancer patients. The method was immunoSEQ multiplex PCR; TCRdb's version includes in-frame clones alone and lacks a portion of them. The sample carries fewer than 250,000 clones, roughly nine tenths recorded once. Sequencing was carried out using blood. Source of these receptors: a man younger than 45 in good health.

This clone was seen a single time. The chain is built from TRBV2 and TRBJ1-5; 10 positions agree with TRBD1. Germline values: CDR1 SNHLY, CDR2 FYNNEI. V lost 6 bases and J lost 2; bases outside the gene matches: 4. The CDR3 covers 15 residues. CDR3 nucleotides: TGTGCCAGCAGGGAGACAGGGGGCGGCAATCAGCCCCAGCATTTT. It yields the protein CASRETGGGNQPQHF.

In its sample, this clone was seen once. The genes are TRBV27 and TRBJ1-2, with TRBD1 identical over 8 bases. This CDR3 is 14 amino acids long. Germline lookup yields CDR1 MNHEY and CDR2 SMNVEV (reference sequence). V gave up 5 bases and J gave up 0 bases; unmatched junction bases: 2. CDR3 sequence: CASSPGQANYGYTF. Written as DNA, the CDR3 is TGTGCCAGCAGTCCGGGACAGGCTAACTATGGCTACACCTTC.

This chain uses TRBV3-1 (or the pseudogene TRBV3-2) with TRBJ2-1, with D tentatively TRBD2 (5 bases). V was cut by 1 base and J by 1 base, with 11 bases left in between. The CDR3 runs 16 residues. CDR1 and CDR2 from the germline V gene are LGHDT and YNNKEL (reference sequence). The CDR3 is CASSQAGLGSYNEQFF. DNA for the CDR3: TGTGCCAGCAGCCAAGCCGGACTGGGATCCTACAATGAGCAGTTCTTC.

The chain has TRBV5-8 and TRBJ2-3, with 7 bases matching TRBD2. Per germline, CDR1 SGHTS and CDR2 YDEGEE. The V segment lost 5 bases and the J segment 3 bases; nucleotides outside the gene matches: 12. The CDR3 runs 16 residues. The DNA of the CDR3 is TGTGCCAGCAGGGGGGGGACTCCCTTTAGGACAGATACGCAGTATTTT. Translation gives CASRGGTPFRTDTQYF.

The chain uses TRBV7-6 and TRBJ1-6, with 7 bases that match TRBD1. Germline V gene lookup returns CDR1 SGHVS and CDR2 FNYEAQ. The CDR3 totals 14 residues. J lost 6 bases, V lost 5 bases, and 4 bases had no gene match. DNA of the CDR3: TGTGCCAGCAGCCTGGGACAGAGTAATTCACCCCTCCACTTT. Protein product: CASSLGQSNSPLHF.

The chain joins TRBV7-2 to TRBJ1-2; a possible D gene is TRBD1 (5 bases). Trimming cost V 5 bases and J 7 bases, with 14 bases left between them. CDR3 length: 13 residues. Germline V gene data show CDR1 as SGHTA and CDR2 as FQGNSA. The CDR3 sequence is CASSPGRDGGYTF. DNA of the CDR3: TGTGCCAGCAGCCCAGGCAGGGACGGTGGCTACACCTTC.

The chain uses TRBV6-5 and TRBJ1-5, with 7 bases matching TRBD1. The CDR3 spans 15 residues. J gave up 3 bases and V 10 bases, and 12 bases lay outside the gene matches. Per germline, CDR1 MNHEY and CDR2 SVGAGI. CDR3 loop: CATCRQTGHNQPQHF. DNA for the CDR3: TGTGCCACCTGCCGGCAGACAGGGCACAATCAGCCCCAGCATTTT.

The V and J genes are TRBV19 and TRBJ2-1; the match to TRBD2 covers 7 bases. The CDR3 spans 19 residues. J was trimmed by 0 bases and V by 1 base; bases with no gene match: 12. CDR1 and CDR2 (germline): LNHDA, SQIVND (reference sequence). The CDR3 DNA reads TGTGCCAGTAGTATAGGGGACTACAGCGGTGAACCCTCCTACAATGAGCAGTTCTTC. Amino acids: CASSIGDYSGEPSYNEQFF.

This clone has just a few counts. The chain recombines TRBV29-1 with TRBJ2-3, with D tentatively TRBD2 (5 bases). V lost 4 bases and J lost 0, with 14 bases in between. The CDR3 sequence is 15 residues long. Germline CDR1 SQVTM, CDR2 ANQGSEA. The CDR3 DNA reads TGCAGCGTTGTTAAGGGAGTCCATAGCACAGATACGCAGTATTTT. Its protein product is CSVVKGVHSTDTQYF.

This clone is a singleton in its sample. This chain joins TRBV9 and TRBJ2-3; D not certain. The CDR3 extends over 14 amino acids. Germline V gives CDR1 SGDLS, CDR2 YYNGEE. V was trimmed by 3 bases and J by 5 bases, leaving 13 bases between them. Written as DNA, the CDR3 is TGTGCCAGCAGCGGTTTAAGTGGCCTAGATACGCAGTATTTT. The encoded protein is CASSGLSGLDTQYF.

This sequence joins TRBV30 and TRBJ1-3; tentative D call: TRBD1 (5 bases). CDR1 and CDR2 from the germline V gene are GTSNPN and SVGIG (reference sequence). Trimming took 0 bases from V and 4 from J, leaving 16 bases between them. The CDR3 is 16 amino acids. This CDR3 is CAWSVLTQGPGNTIYF. CDR3 coding DNA: TGTGCCTGGAGTGTACTAACCCAGGGACCGGGAAACACCATATATTTT.

V usage is TRBV14 and J usage is TRBJ1-1; no definite D call. Germline V gene data show CDR1 as SGHDN and CDR2 as FVKESK. There are 13 residues in the CDR3. Trimming shortened V by 1 base and J by 1 base, and 4 bases separated the two germline ends. CDR3 region: CASSQGRNTEAFF. The CDR3 nucleotides read TGTGCCAGCAGCCAAGGGAGGAACACTGAAGCTTTCTTT.

J is TRBJ1-2 and V is TRBV4-1; the D is unclear. Trimming shortened V by 0 bases and J by 7 bases, and 12 bases separated the two germline ends. CDR1 and CDR2 (germline): MGHRA, YSYEKL. This CDR3 is built from 14 residues. This CDR3 is CASSQDKAGGGYTF. The DNA of the CDR3 is TGCGCCAGCAGCCAAGATAAGGCAGGAGGTGGCTACACCTTC.

The chain carries TRBV3-1 (or the pseudogene TRBV3-2) and TRBJ1-4; D is undetermined. V was pared by 0 bases and J by 7 bases, with 9 bases between. The CDR3 consists of 14 residues. Germline loops: CDR1 LGHDT, CDR2 YNNKEL (reference sequence). The CDR3 loop reads CASSQEAVTEKLFF. The CDR3 nucleotides read TGTGCCAGCAGCCAAGAGGCGGTTACTGAAAAACTGTTTTTT.

The chain is built from TRBV3-1 (or the pseudogene TRBV3-2) and TRBJ2-4; possibly TRBD1 for D (8 bases). From germline, CDR1 is LGHDT and CDR2 YNNKEL (reference sequence). The CDR3 has 15 residues. Trimming left V 0 bases short and J 13 bases short, with 19 bases between. CDR3 nucleotides: TGTGCCAGCAGCCAAGAGGTGTCGCGGGGGACAGGCCAGTACTTC. It codes for CASSQEVSRGTGQYF.

V gene TRBV9 combines with J gene TRBJ2-5; TRBD2 matches 8 bases. CDR3 length equals 16 residues. CDR1 and CDR2 from the germline V gene are SGDLS and YYNGEE. J gave up 10 bases and V 2 bases, and 16 bases lay outside the gene matches. CDR3 DNA: TGTGCCAGCAGCGTGGGTTTCGGGAGGGGACCTCCGGACCAGTACTTC. Translation: CASSVGFGRGPPDQYF.

The rearrangement uses TRBV11-2 and TRBJ1-6, with D maybe TRBD1 (6 bases). CDR3 size: 15 residues. CDR1 is SGHAT and CDR2 is FQNNGV in the germline V gene. V lost 3 bases and J lost 2, with 8 bases in between. The CDR3 region is CASSLEGAYNSPLHF. The CDR3 DNA is TGTGCCAGCAGCTTGGAGGGGGCCTATAATTCACCCCTCCACTTT.

This chain links TRBV30 with TRBJ2-1, with a weak D call TRBD1 (5 bases). CDR1 and CDR2 from the germline V gene are GTSNPN and SVGIG (reference sequence). The CDR3 covers 15 residues. The V end lost 0 bases, the J end lost 9 bases, and 18 bases lay between the germline ends. The CDR3 here is CAWSVLSRAAGEQFF. CDR3 nucleotide sequence: TGTGCCTGGAGTGTGTTAAGCAGGGCAGCCGGTGAGCAGTTCTTC. Full variable domain (rest looked up from reference TRBV30 and TRBJ2-1): SQTIHQWPATLVQPVGSPLSLECTVEGTSNPNLYWYRQAAGRGLQLLFYSVGIGQISSEVPQNLSASRPQDRQFILSSKKLLLSDSGFYLCAWSVLSRAAGEQFFGPGTRLTVL.

The chain employs TRBV7-9 and TRBJ1-4, with no clear D. The CDR3 totals 14 residues. The germline V gene has CDR1 SEHNR and CDR2 FQNEAQ (reference sequence). The germline V and J ends were trimmed by 3 bases and 3 bases, with 8 bases remaining between them. CDR3 loop: CASSFPGSNEKLFF. The CDR3 nucleotides are TGTGCCAGCAGCTTCCCGGGGTCTAATGAAAAACTGTTTTTT.

The chain combines TRBV25-1 with TRBJ1-1; D ambiguous. Germline V gives CDR1 MGHDK, CDR2 SYGVNS. The CDR3 length is 14 residues. V lost 3 bases and J lost 0, with 8 bases in between. The CDR3 reads CASSDPGLNTEAFF. CDR3 DNA sequence: TGTGCCAGCAGTGATCCGGGTTTGAACACTGAAGCTTTCTTT. Full variable domain (rest looked up from reference TRBV25-1 and TRBJ1-1): EADIYQTPRYLVIGTGKKITLECSQTMGHDKMYWYQQDPGMELHLIHYSYGVNSTEKGDLSSESTVSRIRTEHFPLTLESARPSHTSQYLCASSDPGLNTEAFFGQGTRLTVV.

The chain couples TRBV11-2 to TRBJ2-3, with 13 bases lining up with TRBD2. The V and J ends lost 5 bases and 6 bases, in that order; junction bases with no gene match: 8. CDR1 SGHAT and CDR2 FQNNGV come from the germline V gene. The CDR3 sequence is 16 residues long. The CDR3: CASSPRLAGGGDTQYF. The CDR3 bases are TGTGCCAGCAGCCCCAGACTAGCGGGGGGCGGGGATACGCAGTATTTT. Looking up the rest from reference TRBV11-2 and TRBJ2-3 gives the full variable domain: EAGVAQSPRYKIIEKRQSVAFWCNPISGHATLYWYQQILGQGPKLLIQFQNNGVVDDSQLPKDRFSAERLKGVDSTLKIQPAKLEDSAVYLCASSPRLAGGGDTQYFGPGTRLTVL.

This clone was seen once. This chain uses TRBV5-1 with TRBJ2-2; D possibly corresponds to TRBD2 (6 bases). Germline lookup yields CDR1 SGHRS and CDR2 YFSETQ. Deletions cut 6 bases from V and 6 bases from J, with 18 bases between. The CDR3 loop spans 15 amino acids. This chain's CDR3 is CASTWGVGAAGELFF. Here the CDR3 DNA reads TGCGCCAGCACCTGGGGGGTAGGGGCCGCCGGGGAGCTGTTTTTT.

This clone turned up a few times. V is TRBV4-2 and J is TRBJ2-3, with a weak D call TRBD2 (6 bases). V lost 1 base and J 4 bases, leaving 9 bases between the germline ends. Germline V gives CDR1 LGHNA, CDR2 YNFKEQ. There are 14 residues in the CDR3. The CDR3 DNA reads TGTGCCAGCAGCCAAGCGGGGGAGGCAGATACGCAGTATTTT. The encoded protein is CASSQAGEADTQYF.